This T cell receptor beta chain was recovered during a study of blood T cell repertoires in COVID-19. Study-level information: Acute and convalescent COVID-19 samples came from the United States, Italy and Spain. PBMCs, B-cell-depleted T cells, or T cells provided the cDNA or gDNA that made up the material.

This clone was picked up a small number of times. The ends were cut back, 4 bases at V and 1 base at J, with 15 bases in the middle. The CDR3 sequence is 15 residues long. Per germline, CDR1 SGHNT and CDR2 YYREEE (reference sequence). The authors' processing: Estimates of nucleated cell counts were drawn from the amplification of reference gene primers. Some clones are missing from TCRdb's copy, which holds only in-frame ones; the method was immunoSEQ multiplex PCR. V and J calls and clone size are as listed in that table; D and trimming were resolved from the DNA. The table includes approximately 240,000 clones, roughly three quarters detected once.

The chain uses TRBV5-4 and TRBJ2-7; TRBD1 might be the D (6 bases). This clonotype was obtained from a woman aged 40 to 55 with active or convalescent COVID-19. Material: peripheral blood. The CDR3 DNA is TGTGCCAGCAGCCATCCTGACAGGCCGTCCTACGAGCAGTACTTC. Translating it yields CASSHPDRPSYEQYF.